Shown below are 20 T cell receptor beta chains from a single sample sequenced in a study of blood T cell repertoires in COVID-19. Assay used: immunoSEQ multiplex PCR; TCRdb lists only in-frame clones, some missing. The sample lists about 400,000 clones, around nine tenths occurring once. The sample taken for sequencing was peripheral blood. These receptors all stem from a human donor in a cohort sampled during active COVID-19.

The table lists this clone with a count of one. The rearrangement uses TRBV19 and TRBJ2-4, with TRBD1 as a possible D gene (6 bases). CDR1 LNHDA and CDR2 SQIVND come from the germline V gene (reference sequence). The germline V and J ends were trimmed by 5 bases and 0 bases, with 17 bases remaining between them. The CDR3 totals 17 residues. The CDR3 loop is CASSYRQDLLAKNIQYF. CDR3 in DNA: TGTGCCAGTAGTTACCGACAGGACCTACTAGCCAAAAACATTCAGTACTTC. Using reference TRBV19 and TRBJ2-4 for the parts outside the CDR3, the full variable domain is DGGITQSPKYLFRKEGQNVTLSCEQNLNHDAMYWYRQDPGQGLRLIYYSQIVNDFQKGDIAEGYSVSREKKESFPLTVTSAQKNPTAFYLCASSYRQDLLAKNIQYFGAGTRLSVL.

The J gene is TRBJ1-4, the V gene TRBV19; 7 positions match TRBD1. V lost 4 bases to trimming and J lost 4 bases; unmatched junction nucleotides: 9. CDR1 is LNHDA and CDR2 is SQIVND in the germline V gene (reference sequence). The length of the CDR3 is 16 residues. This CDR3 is CASSRGRQGHNEKLFF. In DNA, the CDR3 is TGTGCCAGTAGTAGAGGGAGACAGGGCCATAATGAAAAACTGTTTTTT.

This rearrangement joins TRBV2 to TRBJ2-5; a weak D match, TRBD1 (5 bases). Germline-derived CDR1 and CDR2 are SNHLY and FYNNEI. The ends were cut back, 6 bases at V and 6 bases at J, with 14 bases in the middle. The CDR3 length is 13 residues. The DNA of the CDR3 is TGTGCCAGCAGGGAAAGGGGCGAAAAGACCCAGTACTTC. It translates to CASRERGEKTQYF.

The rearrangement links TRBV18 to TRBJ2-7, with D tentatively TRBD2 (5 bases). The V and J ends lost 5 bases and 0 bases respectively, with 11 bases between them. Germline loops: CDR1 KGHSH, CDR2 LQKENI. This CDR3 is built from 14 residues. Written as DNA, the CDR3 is TGTGCCAGCTCAATTAGGAGGTTCTCCTACGAGCAGTACTTC. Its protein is CASSIRRFSYEQYF.

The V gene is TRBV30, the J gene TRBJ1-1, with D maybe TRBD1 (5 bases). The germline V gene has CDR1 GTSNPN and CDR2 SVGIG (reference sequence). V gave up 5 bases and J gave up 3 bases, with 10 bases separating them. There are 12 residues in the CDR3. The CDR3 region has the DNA TGTGCCTGGGATACAGGATACACTGAAGCTTTCTTT. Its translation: CAWDTGYTEAFF.

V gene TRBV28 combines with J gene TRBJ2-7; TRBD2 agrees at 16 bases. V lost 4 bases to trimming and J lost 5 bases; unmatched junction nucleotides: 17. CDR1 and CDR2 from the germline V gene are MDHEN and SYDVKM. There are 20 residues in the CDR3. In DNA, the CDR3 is TGTGCCAGCAGTTACTCCCATTTCGGGACTAGCGGGAGGGCCATCGACGAGCAGTACTTC. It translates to CASSYSHFGTSGRAIDEQYF.

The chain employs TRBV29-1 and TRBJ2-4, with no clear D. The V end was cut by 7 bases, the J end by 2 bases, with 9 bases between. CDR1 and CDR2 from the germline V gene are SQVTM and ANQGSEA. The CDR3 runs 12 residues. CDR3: CSARSTKNIQYF. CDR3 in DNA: TGCAGCGCTCGGTCAACCAAAAACATTCAGTACTTC.

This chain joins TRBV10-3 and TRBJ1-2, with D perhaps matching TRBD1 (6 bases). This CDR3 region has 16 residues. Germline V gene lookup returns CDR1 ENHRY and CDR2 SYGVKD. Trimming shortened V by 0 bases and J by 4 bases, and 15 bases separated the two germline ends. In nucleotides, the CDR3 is TGTGCCATCAGTGAGTCGATACAGGGTGGTAGCTATGGCTACACCTTC. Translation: CAISESIQGGSYGYTF.

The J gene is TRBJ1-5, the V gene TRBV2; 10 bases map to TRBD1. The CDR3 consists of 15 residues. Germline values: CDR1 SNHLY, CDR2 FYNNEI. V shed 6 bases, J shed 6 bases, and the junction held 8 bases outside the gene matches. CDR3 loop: CASRAGTGAGQPQHF. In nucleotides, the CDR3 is TGTGCCAGCAGGGCCGGGACAGGGGCGGGTCAGCCCCAGCATTTT. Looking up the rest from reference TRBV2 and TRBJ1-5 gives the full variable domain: EPEVTQTPSHQVTQMGQEVILRCVPISNHLYFYWYRQILGQKVEFLVSFYNNEISEKSEIFDDQFSVERPDGSNFTLKIRSTKLEDSAMYFCASRAGTGAGQPQHFGDGTRLSIL.

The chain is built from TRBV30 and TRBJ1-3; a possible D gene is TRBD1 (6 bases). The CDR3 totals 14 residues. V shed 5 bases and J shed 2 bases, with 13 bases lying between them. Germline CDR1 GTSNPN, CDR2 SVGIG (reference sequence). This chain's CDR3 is CAWAGGGTGNTIYF. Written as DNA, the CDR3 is TGTGCCTGGGCGGGAGGGGGGACTGGAAACACCATATATTTT.

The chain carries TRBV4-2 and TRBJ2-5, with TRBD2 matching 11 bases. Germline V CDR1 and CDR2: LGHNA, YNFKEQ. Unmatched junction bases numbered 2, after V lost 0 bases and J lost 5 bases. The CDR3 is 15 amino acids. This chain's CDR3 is CASSQDSGRGETQYF. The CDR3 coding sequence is TGTGCCAGCAGCCAAGATAGCGGGAGGGGGGAGACCCAGTACTTC.

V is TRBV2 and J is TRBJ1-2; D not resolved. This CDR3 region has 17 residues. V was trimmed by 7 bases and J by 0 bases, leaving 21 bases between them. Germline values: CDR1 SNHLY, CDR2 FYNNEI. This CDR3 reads CASTLILRVAANYGYTF. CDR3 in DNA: TGTGCCAGCACATTAATTCTCCGGGTGGCGGCTAACTATGGCTACACCTTC. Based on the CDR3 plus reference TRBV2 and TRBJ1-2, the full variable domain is EPEVTQTPSHQVTQMGQEVILRCVPISNHLYFYWYRQILGQKVEFLVSFYNNEISEKSEIFDDQFSVERPDGSNFTLKIRSTKLEDSAMYFCASTLILRVAANYGYTFGSGTRLTVV.

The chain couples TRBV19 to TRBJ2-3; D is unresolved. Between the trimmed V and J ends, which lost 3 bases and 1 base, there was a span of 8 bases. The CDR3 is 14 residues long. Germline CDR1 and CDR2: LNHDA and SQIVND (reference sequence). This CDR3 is CASSIAPRTDTQYF. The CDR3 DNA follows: TGTGCCAGTAGTATTGCGCCTCGCACAGATACGCAGTATTTT.

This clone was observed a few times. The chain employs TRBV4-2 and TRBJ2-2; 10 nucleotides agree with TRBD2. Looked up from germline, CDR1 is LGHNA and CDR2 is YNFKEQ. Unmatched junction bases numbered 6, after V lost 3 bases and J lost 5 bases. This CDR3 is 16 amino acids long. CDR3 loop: CASSHSGLADTGELFF. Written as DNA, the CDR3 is TGTGCCAGCAGCCACTCAGGACTAGCGGATACCGGGGAGCTGTTTTTT.

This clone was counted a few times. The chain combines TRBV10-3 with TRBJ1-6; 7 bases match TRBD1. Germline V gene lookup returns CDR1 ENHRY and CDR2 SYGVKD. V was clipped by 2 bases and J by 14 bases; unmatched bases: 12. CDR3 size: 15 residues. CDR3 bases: TGTGCCATCAGTGAGACATGGGACAGCCAAGGGGCCCTCCACTTT. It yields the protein CAISETWDSQGALHF.

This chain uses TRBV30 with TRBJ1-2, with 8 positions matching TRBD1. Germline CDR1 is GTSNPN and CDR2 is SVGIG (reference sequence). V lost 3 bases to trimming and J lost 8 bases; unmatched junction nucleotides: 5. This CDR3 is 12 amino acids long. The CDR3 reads CAWRTGVEGYTF. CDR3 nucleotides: TGTGCCTGGAGGACAGGGGTCGAAGGCTACACCTTC.

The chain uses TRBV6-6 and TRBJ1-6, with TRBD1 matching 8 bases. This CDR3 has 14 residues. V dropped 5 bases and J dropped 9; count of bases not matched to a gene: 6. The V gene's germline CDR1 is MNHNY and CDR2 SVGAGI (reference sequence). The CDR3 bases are TGTGCCAGCAGTGCGGGACAGGTATTTTCACCCCTCCACTTT. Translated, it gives CASSAGQVFSPLHF.

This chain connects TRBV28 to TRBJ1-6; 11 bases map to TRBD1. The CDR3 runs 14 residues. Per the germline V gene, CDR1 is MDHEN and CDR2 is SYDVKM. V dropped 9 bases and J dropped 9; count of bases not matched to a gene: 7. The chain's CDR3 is CASRTGGFGSPLHF. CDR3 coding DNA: TGTGCCAGTCGGACAGGGGGCTTTGGTTCACCCCTCCACTTT.

The CDR3 DNA reads as TGTGCCAGCAGTTCATACGGACAGGGGGCCTACGAGCAGTACTTC. Translation gives CASSSYGQGAYEQYF. The chain combines TRBV28 with TRBJ2-7; 10 bases agree with TRBD1. The germline V gene has CDR1 MDHEN and CDR2 SYDVKM. The CDR3 is made up of 15 amino acids. With 4 bases clipped from V and 2 bases from J, the junction kept 5 bases outside the gene matches.

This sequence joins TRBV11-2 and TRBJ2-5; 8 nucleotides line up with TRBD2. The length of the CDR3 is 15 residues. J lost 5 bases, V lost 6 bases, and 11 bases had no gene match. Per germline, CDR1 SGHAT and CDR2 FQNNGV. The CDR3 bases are TGTGCCAGCAGGTTTCTCGGGGGGGGGCGCGAGACCCAGTACTTC. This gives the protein CASRFLGGGRETQYF.